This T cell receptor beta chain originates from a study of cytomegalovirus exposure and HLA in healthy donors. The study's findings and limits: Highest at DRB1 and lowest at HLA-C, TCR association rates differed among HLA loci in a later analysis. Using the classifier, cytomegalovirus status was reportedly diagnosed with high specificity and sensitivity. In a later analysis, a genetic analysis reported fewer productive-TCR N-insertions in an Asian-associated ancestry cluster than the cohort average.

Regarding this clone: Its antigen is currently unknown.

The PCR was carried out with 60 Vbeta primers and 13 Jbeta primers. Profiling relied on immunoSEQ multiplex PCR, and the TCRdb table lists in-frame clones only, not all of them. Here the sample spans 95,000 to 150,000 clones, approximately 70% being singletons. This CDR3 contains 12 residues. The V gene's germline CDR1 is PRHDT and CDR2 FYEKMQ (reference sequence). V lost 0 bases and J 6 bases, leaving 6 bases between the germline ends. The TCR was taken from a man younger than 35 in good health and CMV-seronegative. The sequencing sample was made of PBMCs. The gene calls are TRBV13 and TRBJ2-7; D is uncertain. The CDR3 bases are TGTGCCAGCAGCTTAGGTCCGTCCGAGCAGTACTTC. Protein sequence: CASSLGPSEQYF.